There are a few counts of the clone carrying this T cell receptor (beta chain). Its antigen remains unknown. The sample belongs to a study of blood T cells in healthy people across ages. Study-wide findings and caveats: A roughly linear age-dependent decrease characterized TCR beta diversity per million T cells.

The study isolated at least 6.5 million PBMCs from each sample. Next came a second PCR, run for roughly 6 to 11 cycles, which used a sample-barcoded 5' primer along with a J-beta primer mix. A template-switch adaptor containing 12 random nucleotides labeled each cDNA molecule. TCRdb analysed the 5' RACE reads with MiXCR anew, one entry per CDR3 protein. The table shows some 1.6 million distinct CDR3 sequences, with roughly 32% occurring only once. V lost 6 bases and J lost 7; bases outside the gene matches: 9. Germline V gene data show CDR1 as DFQATT and CDR2 as SNEGSKA (reference sequence). The CDR3 loop spans 12 amino acids.

The material sequenced was blood. V gene TRBV20-1 combines with J gene TRBJ2-7; 7 positions match TRBD2. This TCR derives from a woman in her 30s in good health. The CDR3 DNA reads TGCAGTGCCGAAGGAGGGAGGGAAGAGCAGTACTTC. Encoded protein: CSAEGGREEQYF.